The next 15 T cell receptor beta chains were all read from a single sample in a study of Graves' ophthalmopathy and Graves' hyperthyroidism. For repertoire sequencing, the TCR beta CDR3 regions were amplified from RNA transcripts. Amplification began with first-round RT-PCR using HTBI primers, then second-round multiplex PCR was performed. One entry per CDR3 protein, called by TCRdb with MiXCR from the multiplex PCR reads. The sample holds about 660,000 distinct CDR3 sequences, approximately 39% seen once. Sample: peripheral blood. These TCRs come from an adult man with Graves' ophthalmopathy.

This clonotype was found many times. The chain has TRBV7-2 and TRBJ1-3; no clear D gene. Germline V gene lookup returns CDR1 SGHTA and CDR2 FQGNSA. The CDR3 runs 15 residues. V was shortened by 7 bases and J by 3 bases, with 16 bases between the two germline ends. The CDR3 here is CASTSSGNGGNTIYF. DNA of the CDR3: TGTGCCAGCACCTCTTCAGGAAATGGTGGAAACACCATATATTTT.

The genes are TRBV4-2 and TRBJ2-7; 11 bases map to TRBD2. This CDR3 spans 16 amino acids. The V gene's germline CDR1 is LGHNA and CDR2 YNFKEQ. Trimming took 0 bases from V and 9 from J; bases not matched to a gene: 10. This CDR3 is CASSQDRLAGSTGQYF. The CDR3, as DNA: TGTGCCAGCAGCCAAGATCGACTAGCGGGATCCACCGGGCAGTACTTC.

This clonotype was picked up one time. The rearrangement joins TRBV24-1 to TRBJ2-7; TRBD1 agrees at 10 bases. V lost 5 bases, J lost 5 bases, and 11 bases stayed unmatched. The germline CDR1 and CDR2 sequences are KGHDR and SFDVKD. CDR3 size: 16 residues. CDR3 nucleotide sequence: TGTGCCACCAGTGCTAGTTATAGGGACAGGGGCAACGAGCAGTACTTC. Amino acids: CATSASYRDRGNEQYF.

The chain links TRBV9 to TRBJ2-7; TRBD2 agrees at 10 bases. J gave up 5 bases and V 0 bases, and 8 bases lay outside the gene matches. In germline, CDR1 is SGDLS, CDR2 YYNGEE. The CDR3 consists of 16 residues. The CDR3 here is CASSVEAGGPSHEQYF. The DNA for the CDR3 is TGTGCCAGCAGCGTAGAAGCGGGAGGGCCTTCTCACGAGCAGTACTTC.

This clonotype came up a few times. In DNA, the CDR3 is TGTGCCAGCAGTTACGCCCTCGGACAGGGTTTGAACACTGAAGCTTTCTTT. Its translation: CASSYALGQGLNTEAFF. The chain combines TRBV6-6 with TRBJ1-1, with 8 bases that match TRBD1. Per germline, CDR1 MNHNY and CDR2 SVGAGI (reference sequence). This CDR3 has 17 residues. Losses at the gene ends were 2 bases for V and 0 bases for J; bases not matched to a gene: 8.

To note about this clonotype: Since a much larger clone is just one base distant, this may be a read error. The chain has TRBV7-6 and TRBJ1-4; a possible D gene is TRBD1 (6 bases). V lost 5 bases and J 7 bases, leaving 17 bases between the germline ends. The CDR3 consists of 15 residues. The germline CDR1 and CDR2 sequences are SGHVS and FNYEAQ. The CDR3 loop reads CASSQGRGRGEKLFF. The DNA of the CDR3 is TGTGCCAGCAGCCAGGGGCGGGGGAGGGGTGAAAAACTGTTTTTT.

This clonotype appeared many times. The chain has TRBV2 and TRBJ1-2, with 12 bases lining up with TRBD1. The trim removed 0 bases at V and 5 bases at J, leaving 4 bases unmatched. CDR1 and CDR2 from the germline V gene are SNHLY and FYNNEI. There are 16 residues in the CDR3. Written as DNA, the CDR3 is TGTGCCAGCAGTGAAGCTCGGGACAGGGGGCATTATGGCTACACCTTC. Its translation is CASSEARDRGHYGYTF.

The sample holds many counts of this clonotype. This chain uses TRBV2 with TRBJ2-7; possibly TRBD1 or TRBD2 for D (5 bases each). Trimming cost V 10 bases and J 0 bases, with 10 bases left between them. Per germline, CDR1 SNHLY and CDR2 FYNNEI. This CDR3 region has 12 residues. CDR3 sequence reads: CATRDGSYEQYF. CDR3 sequence (DNA): TGTGCCACCCGGGACGGCTCCTACGAGCAGTACTTC.

Comment on this clonotype: This sequence may be a read error, since a much larger clone differs from it by one base. The CDR3 end shows no conserved phenylalanine or tryptophan, and so a read error is likely. The chain couples TRBV7-3 to TRBJ1-3, with TRBD1 matching 7 bases. Germline V gene sequence: CDR1 SGHTA, CDR2 FQGTGA. The CDR3 covers 14 residues. The V segment lost 6 bases and the J segment 4 bases; nucleotides outside the gene matches: 6. CDR3 bases: TGTGCCAGCAGACCAACAGGGGAGGGAAACACCATATATTCT. Protein: CASRPTGEGNTIYS.

The chain recombines TRBV10-3 with TRBJ1-2, with D perhaps TRBD1 (5 bases). The length of the CDR3 is 13 residues. Germline V gives CDR1 ENHRY, CDR2 SYGVKD. Trimming shortened V by 7 bases and J by 4 bases, and 13 bases separated the two germline ends. This CDR3 is CAIKEGATYGYTF. The CDR3 DNA sequence: TGTGCCATCAAGGAAGGGGCGACCTATGGCTACACCTTC.

The chain uses TRBV10-2 and TRBJ2-5; 8 bases line up with TRBD1. The CDR3 covers 15 residues. J lost 5 bases, V lost 5 bases, and 10 bases had no gene match. Germline V gene lookup returns CDR1 WSHSY and CDR2 SAAADI. The chain's CDR3 is CASSQTGAVGETQYF. CDR3 nucleotides: TGCGCCAGCAGTCAGACAGGGGCCGTGGGGGAGACCCAGTACTTC.

In this sample, this clonotype turned up a few times. This chain uses TRBV2 with TRBJ1-6; 8 bases map to TRBD1. Losses at the gene ends were 8 bases for V and 0 bases for J; bases not matched to a gene: 6. CDR3 length equals 16 residues. Looked up from germline, CDR1 is SNHLY and CDR2 is FYNNEI. Written as DNA, the CDR3 is TGTGCCAGCCGCGCCACAGGGGGCTCCTATAATTCACCCCTCCACTTT. Amino acid sequence: CASRATGGSYNSPLHF.

In the case of this clonotype: A read error may be the cause here, since a much bigger clone is one base away. This chain connects TRBV10-3 to TRBJ1-6; D is unresolved. Trimming took 5 bases from V and 7 from J, leaving 12 bases between them. The CDR3 consists of 14 residues. CDR1 is ENHRY, CDR2 SYGVKD, per germline. CDR3 sequence reads: CAISYMGGNSPLHF. CDR3 nucleotides: TGTGCCATCAGTTACATGGGTGGCAATTCACCCCTCCACTTT.

In its sample, this clonotype was seen many times. The V gene is TRBV12-3 or TRBV12-4, the J gene TRBJ2-2, with 10 bases fitting TRBD1. The CDR3 totals 16 residues. Germline trimming cut 5 bases from V and 9 bases from J; bases unmatched to any gene: 12. The CDR3 bases are TGTGCCAGCAGTCCACCGACGGGACAGGGGAGGCGGGAGCTGTTTTTT. Translated: CASSPPTGQGRRELFF.

The chain links TRBV25-1 to TRBJ2-6; D is ambiguous. V lost 3 bases and J lost 5, with 2 bases in between. Germline values: CDR1 MGHDK, CDR2 SYGVNS. This CDR3 comprises 12 residues. The CDR3 DNA reads TGTGCCAGCAGTGAGTGGGCCAACGTCCTGACTTTC. Its translation is CASSEWANVLTF.